These T cell receptor beta chains were read from a single sample in a study of blood T cell repertoires in COVID-19. Libraries were prepared by immunoSEQ multiplex PCR; TCRdb keeps only in-frame clonotypes and omits some of them. The table shows fewer than 250,000 clones, with about 87% occurring only once. The specimen sequenced was peripheral blood. These receptors were obtained from a man aged 65-85 years with acute or convalescent COVID-19. The CDR3 runs from the conserved cysteine through the conserved F or W. The order of the fields is CDR3 protein, J gene, CDR3 length, V gene.

CASSAEGAAGNTIYF TRBJ1-3 15 TRBV2
CASSFFYSRGSTYNEQFF TRBJ2-1 18 TRBV11-2
CASRQPPAMNTEAFF TRBJ1-1 15 TRBV28
CASSHFSGRTDTQYF TRBJ2-3 15 TRBV23-1
CASMVQGTARGQFF TRBJ2-1 14 TRBV2
CASSPERDTEAFF TRBJ1-1 13 TRBV18
CATSRPGGGKPQHF TRBJ1-5 14 TRBV15
CASSPRGRAQEQFF TRBJ2-1 14 TRBV18
CASSPSPGTGDYEQYF TRBJ2-7 16 TRBV5-4
CASSKPTSTNEQFF TRBJ2-1 14 TRBV9
CATSDAGLGEQFF TRBJ2-1 13 TRBV24-1
CASSQTQRDSKRGYQPQHF TRBJ1-5 19 TRBV18
CASSLPTSGYNEQFF TRBJ2-1 15 TRBV28
CASSSRERTANTEAFF TRBJ1-1 16 TRBV11-1
CASSLQYGVNTEAFF TRBJ1-1 15 TRBV7-9
CASSEPDTHGYTF TRBJ1-2 13 TRBV25-1
CASSYSQLNTEAFF TRBJ1-1 14 TRBV6-2/TRBV6-3
CASSSDRVDNSPLHF TRBJ1-6 15 TRBV5-4
CASSLGGLGSYNEQFF TRBJ2-1 16 TRBV7-2
CASSLRGPPYEQYF TRBJ2-7 14 TRBV5-6
CASSGGAGYSPLHF TRBJ1-6 14 TRBV27
CASSMGGQGEYGYTF TRBJ1-2 15 TRBV19
CASSTRTGLNEKLFF TRBJ1-4 15 TRBV2
CASSQERTPSEQYF TRBJ2-7 14 TRBV4-3
CASSELASEETQYF TRBJ2-5 14 TRBV10-2
CASSLGLAAYEQYF TRBJ2-7 14 TRBV3-1/TRBV3-2
CASSQDRGMNEQYF TRBJ2-7 14 TRBV4-2
CASSLLAGQETQYF TRBJ2-5 14 TRBV28
CASSLQRYTGYNEQFF TRBJ2-1 16 TRBV5-4
CASSLAQGGNEKLFF TRBJ1-4 15 TRBV7-8
CASSSWGQAKNIQYF TRBJ2-4 15 TRBV27
CASSLVYRRLSGANVLTF TRBJ2-6 18 TRBV7-9
CASSEWTSGSSEQFF TRBJ2-1 15 TRBV2
CASSIVALNTEAFF TRBJ1-1 14 TRBV19
CASSSRVSNQPQHF TRBJ1-5 14 TRBV5-8
CASSVGLAGYNEQFF TRBJ2-1 15 TRBV9
CASSLRIADEQFF TRBJ2-1 13 TRBV7-2
CASSPHSGSFDEQFF TRBJ2-1 15 TRBV11-3
CASSVDWGHREAFF TRBJ1-1 14 TRBV9
CASSPGQGASGYTF TRBJ1-2 14 TRBV7-3
CASASSLAESTDTQYF TRBJ2-3 16 TRBV25-1
CASSQSTNTEAFF TRBJ1-1 13 TRBV6-5
CASSITTGADEQFF TRBJ2-1 14 TRBV19
CASSSSGRGQETQYF TRBJ2-5 15 TRBV7-2
CASSQSSGTLTDTQYF TRBJ2-3 16 TRBV4-2
CASSWDRDANYGYTF TRBJ1-2 15 TRBV6-5
CASSAGVGGSGANVLTF TRBJ2-6 17 TRBV10-2
CASSQTPENEQFF TRBJ2-1 13 TRBV3-1/TRBV3-2
CASTLGTSLGGYTF TRBJ1-2 14 TRBV19
CASSLGSGGNYGYTF TRBJ1-2 15 TRBV5-1